This T cell receptor (beta chain) was captured by sequencing in a study of cytomegalovirus exposure and HLA in healthy donors. At the level of the study: The same platform was used for the roughly 120 validation repertoires as for the roughly 660 first-cohort repertoires, as reported in a later analysis.

A roughly 120-subject validation cohort, separate from the approximately 720-subject first cohort, supplied the donors. A note on this clone: Its antigen remains unidentified.

Clones were sequenced by immunoSEQ multiplex PCR, and TCRdb holds only the in-frame ones, with some missing. This sample has 100,000 to 150,000 clones, with 85% to 90% found just once. Regarding the study as a whole: In vitro work confirmed that a few CMV-associated chains recognize CMV antigens. The tendency of first-cohort TCR clusters to co-occur in the approximately 110 validation repertoires was the finding of a later analysis.

The source is a woman aged 18-29 years in good health and CMV-seronegative. What was sequenced was PBMCs.

CDR3 coding DNA: TGTGCCAGCAGCTTAGGCACAGGCTCCTACGAGCAGTACTTC. Translation: CASSLGTGSYEQYF. The V call is TRBV7-8, the J call TRBJ2-7; perhaps TRBD1 as D (5 bases). The CDR3 is 14 amino acids. The V and J ends lost 1 base and 0 bases respectively, with 7 bases between them. The germline V gene has CDR1 SGHVS and CDR2 FQNEAQ.